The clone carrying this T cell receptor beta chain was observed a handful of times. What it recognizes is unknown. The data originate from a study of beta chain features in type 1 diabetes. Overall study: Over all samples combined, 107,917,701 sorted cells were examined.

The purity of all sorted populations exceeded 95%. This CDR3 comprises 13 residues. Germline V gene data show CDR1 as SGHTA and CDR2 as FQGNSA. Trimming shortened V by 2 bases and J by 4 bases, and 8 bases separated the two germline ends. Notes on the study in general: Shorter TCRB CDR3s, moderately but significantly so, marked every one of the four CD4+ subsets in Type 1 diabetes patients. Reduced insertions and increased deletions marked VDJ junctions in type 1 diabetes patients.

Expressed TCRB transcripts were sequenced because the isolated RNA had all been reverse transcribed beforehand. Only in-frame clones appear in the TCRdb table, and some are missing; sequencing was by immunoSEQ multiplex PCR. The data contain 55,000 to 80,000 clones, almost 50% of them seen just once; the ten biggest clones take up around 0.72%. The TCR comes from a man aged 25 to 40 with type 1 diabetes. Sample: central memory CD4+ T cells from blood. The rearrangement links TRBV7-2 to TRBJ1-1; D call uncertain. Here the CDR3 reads CASSLSPSTEAFF. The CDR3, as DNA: TGTGCCAGCAGCTTAAGTCCCAGCACTGAAGCTTTCTTT. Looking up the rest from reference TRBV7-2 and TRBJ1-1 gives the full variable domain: GAGVSQSPSNKVTEKGKDVELRCDPISGHTALYWYRQSLGQGLEFLIYFQGNSAPDKSGLPSDRFSAERTGGSVSTLTIQRTQQEDSAVYLCASSLSPSTEAFFGQGTRLTVV.